The 4 T cell receptor beta chains presented below share a single source sample, sequenced in a study of stem cell transplantation in POMP-related autoinflammatory disease listed by TCRdb under 2021. Library preparation employed the immunoSEQ multiplex PCR assay. TCRdb retrieved this table from immuneACCESS and kept in-frame rearrangements only. Not all clones are present; in checked studies, unresolved V genes account for under half, and no reason is known for the remainder. The sample contains roughly 68,000 clones, about nine tenths of them found a single time. The ten largest account for 0.6% to 0.8% of the sample. The label giving this sample's time point can be read as: after hematopoietic stem cell transplant. This specimen consisted of CD4+ T cells from PBMCs, obtained after stem cell transplantation. The receptors originated from a human patient with POMP-related autoinflammation and immune dysregulation (PRAID). Some T cells may derive from the graft donor when a transplant has been performed.

This sequence joins TRBV7-9 and TRBJ2-7, with TRBD2 as a possible D gene (7 bases). The CDR3 length is 17 residues. Germline CDR1 and CDR2: SEHNR and FQNEAQ (reference sequence). Trimming cost V 5 bases and J 0 bases, with 20 bases left between them. DNA for the CDR3: TGTGCCAGCAGCCCCGATTCCGTGGGGGGGCCCTCCTACGAGCAGTACGTC. As protein: CASSPDSVGGPSYEQYV.

The chain recombines TRBV19 with TRBJ2-7, with no clear D. This CDR3 comprises 15 residues. Germline-derived CDR1 and CDR2 are LNHDA and SQIVND (reference sequence). V shed 0 bases and J shed 0 bases, with 9 bases lying between them. The CDR3 coding sequence is TGTGCCAGTAGTATAGATCTCGGTAGCTCCTACGAGCAGTACTTC. Translated: CASSIDLGSSYEQYF.

For the CDR3, the DNA is TGTGCCAGCAGTGAATCGGGGTTAGACTATGGCTACACCTTC. The encoded protein is CASSESGLDYGYTF. The chain is built from TRBV25-1 and TRBJ1-2; D gene uncertain. Germline CDR1 and CDR2: MGHDK and SYGVNS. V dropped 1 base and J dropped 3 bases, with 9 bases sitting between them. The CDR3 loop spans 14 amino acids.

The genes are TRBV7-3 and TRBJ2-2; D perhaps matches TRBD1 (7 bases). The CDR3 sequence is 16 residues long. CDR1 and CDR2 (germline): SGHTA, FQGTGA. Trimming pared 5 bases from V and 0 bases from J, leaving 13 bases between. CDR3 sequence: CASSIRGTANTGELFF. CDR3 sequence (DNA): TGTGCCAGCAGCATTCGGGGGACAGCGAACACCGGGGAGCTGTTTTTT.